These T cell receptor beta chains were read from a single sample in a study of cytomegalovirus exposure and HLA in healthy donors. TCRdb's table, derived via immunoSEQ multiplex PCR, lists solely in-frame clones and lacks some. The table shows hundreds of thousands of clones, with around 83% occurring only once. Sequenced: PBMCs. The source is a girl aged 5-17 years in good health and CMV-seronegative. CDR3s include the opening cysteine and the closing phenylalanine or tryptophan. The D gene is left open where the match is weak. Clone size is stated in some rows and not others, as once, few, many or a class when expanded.

clone_size,v_call,j_call,d_call,cdr3_nt,cdr3_aa
.,TRBV6-4,TRBJ1-1,TRBD1,TGTGCCAGCAGTCGGGGACAGGGGGAAACTGAAGCTTTCTTT,CASSRGQGETEAFF
few,TRBV7-2,TRBJ1-2,TRBD1,TGTGCCAGACCTCGGACAGGGGGTAATATCGTCTATGGCTACACCTTC,CARPRTGGNIVYGYTF
.,TRBV21-1,TRBJ2-1,.,TGTGCCAGCAACACGACTCGATTAGATAGCTCCTACAATGAGCAGTTCTTC,CASNTTRLDSSYNEQFF
.,TRBV28,TRBJ2-3,.,TGTGCCAGCAGCCAGAGCACAGATACGCAGTATTTT,CASSQSTDTQYF
.,TRBV28,TRBJ2-4,TRBD1,TGTGCCAGCAGTCCTGGGACAGGGGGCGCCGAACGATTTCTTAACATTCAGTACTTC,CASSPGTGGAERFLNIQYF
.,TRBV19,TRBJ2-7,.,TGTGCCAGTAGCAGGGACTTGCCCTCCGAGCAGTACTTC,CASSRDLPSEQYF
few,TRBV7-9,TRBJ1-4,.,TGTGCCAGCAGCGCCGGACACGCAACTAATGAAAAACTGTTTTTT,CASSAGHATNEKLFF
.,TRBV11-1,TRBJ2-7,.,TGTGCCAGCAGTAGTACGAACAGGGGACTCTACGAGCAGTACTTC,CASSSTNRGLYEQYF
.,TRBV19,TRBJ1-5,.,TGTGCCAGTAGTATAGTTGGGGCCAGGGGCAATCAGCCCCAGCATTTT,CASSIVGARGNQPQHF
.,TRBV5-1,TRBJ1-1,TRBD1,TGCGCCAGCAGCTTGTGGGGTGACAGGGCCACTGAAGCTTTCTTT,CASSLWGDRATEAFF
.,TRBV6-1,TRBJ2-3,TRBD1,TGTGCCAGCAGTGGCCGCTGGGACAGATACCCTCAAGAGACGCAGTATTTT,CASSGRWDRYPQETQYF
once,TRBV5-4,TRBJ2-7,.,TGTGCCAGCAGCCGATCAGGCGCCTACGAGCAGTACTTC,CASSRSGAYEQYF
.,TRBV7-3,TRBJ1-2,TRBD1,TGTGCCAGCAGCTCCTTACGGACAGGGGCCTATGGCTACACCTTC,CASSSLRTGAYGYTF
.,TRBV30,TRBJ1-2,.,TGTGCCTGGAGTGTACCGCGGGGGAGCTATGGCTACACCTTC,CAWSVPRGSYGYTF
.,TRBV6-1,TRBJ1-5,.,TGTGCCAGCAGTGAAACTAGAGGGAGAGAGCAGCCCCAGCATTTT,CASSETRGREQPQHF
once,TRBV11-3,TRBJ2-1,TRBD2,TGTGCCAGCAGCCTTAGGGGGACTAGCGGGAGGGCCAATGAGCAGTTCTTC,CASSLRGTSGRANEQFF
.,TRBV7-6,TRBJ2-5,TRBD2,TGTGCCAGCAGCTTAGGGGGGGGCCAAGAGACCCAGTACTTC,CASSLGGGQETQYF
.,TRBV5-4,TRBJ2-7,TRBD1,TGTGCCAGCAGCTTCAACAGGGGCGGGGAGCAGTACTTC,CASSFNRGGEQYF
.,TRBV6-5,TRBJ2-1,TRBD2,TGTGCCAGCAGTTCCCGGACTAGCGGGAGCGACAATGAGCAGTTCTTC,CASSSRTSGSDNEQFF
few,TRBV5-6,TRBJ2-7,.,TGTGCCAGCAGCGGAGGGGACAGCCCCTACGAGCAGTACTTC,CASSGGDSPYEQYF
.,TRBV7-8,TRBJ2-5,.,TGTGCCACCTACCAGGGGCTCTTCCAAGAGACCCAGTACTTC,CATYQGLFQETQYF
once,TRBV7-9,TRBJ2-3,TRBD2,TGTGCCAGCAGTTCCGGACTAGCGGCAAGCACAGATACGCAGTATTTT,CASSSGLAASTDTQYF